This TCR gamma chain was observed in a study of Vδ1+ human thymocytes. Overall study findings and caveats: Approximately 19% of thymic delta-chain sequences were Vdelta2, with few Vdelta3, unlike blood Vdelta1+ controls. Thymic TRG and TRD repertoires appeared highly polyclonal, with Gaussian CDR3 length distributions.

This clone was detected only a few times. What it binds is not known. The ends lost 1 base at V and 5 bases at J; junction bases unmatched: 5. CDR1 and CDR2 from the germline V gene are VINAFY and YDVSNSKD. This CDR3 is built from 13 residues. RNA was extracted from the cells and then reverse transcribed. The CDR3 regions were amplified by multiplex PCR from V-gene primers to a constant-region primer. TCRdb fed the multiplex PCR reads into CATT to redo clone calling. The sample records more than 25,000 gamma-chain clones, around 20% being singletons. The chain is built from TRGV5 and TRGJ1 or TRGJ2. The sequenced sample consisted of Vdelta1+ gamma-delta thymocytes from the thymus. Sample subset: FACS-sorted CD3+ TCRalphabeta- TCRVdelta1+ TCRVdelta2- thymocytes. This clonotype was obtained from a boy younger than two who had congenital heart surgery. The CDR3 nucleotides are TGTGCCACCTGGGACAGTGGGAATTATAAGAAACTCTTT. Translation gives CATWDSGNYKKLF.